This T cell receptor beta chain came from a study of lung T cells in sarcoidosis with Löfgren's syndrome. In the study overall: Analyses focused on Löfgren's syndrome patients. Study-level findings and limits: Löfgren's syndrome patients reportedly showed greatest TRAV12-1 and TRBV2 expansion versus controls. Multiple Löfgren's syndrome patients reportedly shared TRAV12-1 and TRBV2 CDR3 motifs, suggesting public CD4+ TCRs.

This clonotype was seen ten or more times. The target antigen is unknown. A single record per CDR3 protein comes from TCRdb applying MiXCR to the reads. The sample yields roughly 63,000 distinct CDR3 sequences, 21% seen once. The CDR3 spans 16 residues. The germline gives CDR1 KGHSH, CDR2 LQKENI. The germline V and J ends were trimmed by 6 bases and 4 bases, with 19 bases remaining between them. The sample taken for sequencing was CD4+ T cells from PBMCs. The sequence came from a human donor with sarcoidosis (Löfgren's syndrome or another form), or a control subject (not recorded which). The chain employs TRBV18 and TRBJ1-5; tentatively, D is TRBD1 (6 bases). CDR3 DNA: TGTGCCAGCTCCCCCAGGGACATCGCGCTGAATCAGCCCCAGCATTTT. Translation: CASSPRDIALNQPQHF.